The sequence of this TCR beta chain was determined in a study of blood T cell repertoires in COVID-19. Study members were between roughly 18 and 100 years old and lived in fewer than 30 US regions. Source study methods: Amplification with reference gene primers provided the estimates of nucleated cell counts. Data came from immunoSEQ multiplex PCR; TCRdb stores just in-frame clones and leaves some out. The DNA was the basis for D and trimming; V, J and clone size are from that table. This table has 350,000 to 400,000 clones, roughly 90% appearing once. V dropped 6 bases and J dropped 6; count of bases not matched to a gene: 10. The CDR3 totals 15 residues. CDR1 is MNHEY, CDR2 SVGEGT, per germline.

The TCR originated in a middle-aged woman who had been exposed to COVID-19. V gene TRBV6-2 or TRBV6-3 combines with J gene TRBJ1-4, with 7 bases fitting TRBD1. Sequenced sample: PBMCs or T cells enriched from blood (not recorded which). CDR3: CASSPTDRDHEKLFF. The CDR3, as DNA: TGTGCCAGCAGCCCCACCGACAGGGATCATGAAAAACTGTTTTTT.